This TCR beta chain emerged from a study of control samples from healthy donors and cancer patients. CDR1 is LGHNA and CDR2 is YNFKEQ in the germline V gene. Trimming removed 0 bases at V and 5 bases at J, with 11 bases between. This CDR3 region has 15 residues. Clones were read by immunoSEQ multiplex PCR, and TCRdb kept only the in-frame ones, dropping some. This sample has approximately 30,000 clones, with about 87% found just once. The clonotype originates from a woman in her thirties or forties with lung cancer. The chain carries TRBV4-2 and TRBJ2-1; a weak D match, TRBD2 (6 bases). Specimen: PBMCs. The CDR3 DNA is TGTGCCAGCAGCCAAGATGGGGGGTGGGACAATGAGCAGTTCTTC. Translation: CASSQDGGWDNEQFF.